Listed below are T cell receptor beta chains from one sample, sequenced in a study of CD8 T cells in ankylosing spondylitis. Using its own MiXCR run on the 5' RACE reads, TCRdb lists one record per CDR3 protein. This sample has about 360,000 distinct CDR3 sequences; approximately 22% occur once, and the top ten carry around 14%. Sequenced input: blood, either unsorted or a sorted T cell fraction (not recorded which). The receptors were sampled from a male donor with ankylosing spondylitis or in good health (not recorded which). The CDR3 runs from the conserved cysteine through the conserved F or W. The D gene is left open where the match is weak. Size is stated for part of the rows, as once, few or many counts, or as a class when the clone is expanded.

d_call	clone_size	j_call	v_call	cdr3_length	cdr3_aa	cdr3_nt
NA	few	TRBJ2-3	TRBV12-3/TRBV12-4	13	CASSQGRRDTQYF	TGTGCCAGCAGCCAGGGACGCCGAGATACGCAGTATTTT
NA	NA	TRBJ2-7	TRBV6-2/TRBV6-3	13	CASNPRGSYEQYF	TGTGCCAGCAACCCTAGGGGATCCTACGAGCAGTACTTC
TRBD1	NA	TRBJ2-5	TRBV12-3/TRBV12-4	14	CASSLEQGLETQYF	TGTGCCAGCAGTTTGGAACAGGGGTTGGAGACCCAGTACTTC
NA	few	TRBJ2-2	TRBV20-1	13	CSALVGGTGELFF	TGCAGTGCTCTGGTCGGGGGCACCGGGGAGCTGTTTTTT
TRBD2	few	TRBJ2-3	TRBV7-9	16	CASSLEAGGNTDTQYF	TGTGCCAGCAGCTTAGAGGCGGGGGGGAACACAGATACGCAGTATTTT
NA	few	TRBJ2-7	TRBV4-1	15	CASSQVQELTYEQYF	TGCGCCAGCAGCCAAGTCCAGGAACTTACCTACGAGCAGTACTTC
NA	NA	TRBJ2-7	TRBV27	13	CASSFGADSRQYF	TGTGCCAGCAGTTTCGGTGCTGACTCCCGGCAGTACTTC
TRBD2	few	TRBJ2-1	TRBV15	18	CATHPGAGGGGIYNEQFF	TGTGCCACCCACCCCGGGGCTGGCGGGGGGGGGATATACAATGAGCAGTTCTTC
NA	NA	TRBJ2-5	TRBV4-1	11	CASSQGVTQYF	TGCGCCAGCAGCCAAGGGGTGACCCAGTACTTC
NA	NA	TRBJ2-7	TRBV4-1	13	CASSPRMGDEQYF	TGCGCCAGCAGCCCTCGGATGGGGGACGAGCAGTACTTC
NA	NA	TRBJ2-3	TRBV5-1	14	CASSARTSTDTQYF	TGCGCCAGCAGCGCCAGAACGAGCACAGATACGCAGTATTTT
NA	few	TRBJ1-1	TRBV14	16	CASSPSAWAGNTEAFF	TGTGCCAGCAGCCCCTCAGCTTGGGCCGGTAACACTGAAGCTTTCTTT
NA	NA	TRBJ2-5	TRBV6-5	15	CASSYYQGPKETQYF	TGTGCCAGCAGTTACTATCAAGGGCCCAAAGAGACCCAGTACTTC
NA	few	TRBJ2-3	TRBV28	13	CASERGVSDTQYF	TGTGCCAGCGAGAGGGGGGTGTCAGATACGCAGTATTTT
TRBD1	NA	TRBJ2-7	TRBV2	14	CASSENRGSDEQYF	TGTGCCAGCAGTGAAAACAGGGGGAGCGACGAGCAGTACTTC